This T cell receptor beta chain was documented in a study of blood T cell repertoires in COVID-19. Produced via immunoSEQ multiplex PCR; TCRdb's table is partial and in-frame only. This sample yields about 380,000 clones, of which approximately 80% are seen a single time; roughly 1.2% belongs to the top ten. Germline loops: CDR1 MNHEY, CDR2 SVGAGI. This CDR3 has 15 amino acids. V was clipped by 2 bases and J by 2 bases, with 9 bases between them. This clonotype was sampled from a human donor with acute or convalescent COVID-19. The donor label of this sample is uncertain. The sample consisted of peripheral blood. The rearrangement joins TRBV6-5 to TRBJ1-4; possible D gene TRBD1, 5 bases. The CDR3 DNA reads as TGTGCCAGCAGTTACCGGGGGAGGACTAATGAAAAACTGTTTTTT. Its translation: CASSYRGRTNEKLFF.